A selection of T cell receptor beta chains follows, all from one sample in a study of control samples from healthy donors and cancer patients. Clones were sequenced by immunoSEQ multiplex PCR, and TCRdb holds only the in-frame ones, with some missing. The data hold about 89,000 clones, with 85% to 90% observed a single time. Source material: blood. These TCRs come from a woman aged 40 to 50 in good health. CDR3s include the opening cysteine and the closing phenylalanine or tryptophan. A D gene is named only where the DNA matches it firmly. Where a row states a size, it is once, few, many or the class of an expanded clone; other rows omit it.

v_call	j_call	cdr3_length	d_call	clone_size	cdr3_aa	cdr3_nt
TRBV6-6	TRBJ1-5	14	TRBD1	NA	CASRQGGGSQPQHF	TGTGCCAGCCGCCAAGGAGGGGGCAGCCAGCCCCAGCATTTT
TRBV2	TRBJ1-6	12	NA	NA	CASVAYNSPLHF	TGTGCCAGCGTAGCCTATAATTCACCCCTCCACTTT
TRBV6-5	TRBJ1-1	15	NA	NA	CASSYTLSSWTEAFF	TGTGCCAGCAGTTACACATTGTCGTCTTGGACTGAAGCTTTCTTT
TRBV6-4	TRBJ2-1	15	TRBD2	NA	CASSLLAGKYNEQFF	TGTGCCAGCAGTCTGCTAGCGGGGAAGTACAATGAGCAGTTCTTC
TRBV5-1	TRBJ2-3	18	TRBD2	NA	CASSLVPSGEVGTDTQYF	TGCGCCAGCAGCTTGGTTCCTAGCGGGGAGGTGGGCACAGATACGCAGTATTTT
TRBV3-1/TRBV3-2	TRBJ2-1	14	NA	NA	CASSPGEPLNEQFF	TGTGCCAGCAGCCCCGGCGAGCCGCTCAATGAGCAGTTCTTC
TRBV7-2	TRBJ1-2	14	NA	NA	CASSLDPGNYGYTF	TGTGCCAGCAGCTTAGATCCGGGAAACTATGGCTACACCTTC
TRBV24-1	TRBJ2-2	15	TRBD1	NA	CATSDTRGRTGELFF	TGTGCCACCAGTGATACAAGGGGGCGGACCGGGGAGCTGTTTTTT
TRBV21-1	TRBJ1-1	13	NA	NA	CASLGTLPGGAFF	TGTGCCAGCCTTGGGACACTCCCAGGGGGAGCTTTCTTT
TRBV7-2	TRBJ1-6	15	TRBD1	NA	CASSSSQGSGSPLHF	TGTGCCAGCAGCTCTTCACAGGGGTCGGGTTCACCCCTCCACTTT
TRBV7-9	TRBJ2-1	18	TRBD2	few	CASSPNPLAGGPRNEQFF	TGTGCCAGCAGCCCGAATCCCCTAGCGGGGGGGCCGCGGAATGAGCAGTTCTTC
TRBV29-1	TRBJ1-3	12	NA	NA	CSVAGTGNTIYF	TGCAGCGTTGCAGGGACTGGAAACACCATATATTTT
TRBV24-1	TRBJ2-5	16	TRBD1	NA	CATSDPGQGAGETQYF	TGTGCCACCAGTGACCCGGGACAGGGTGCTGGCGAGACCCAGTACTTC
TRBV19	TRBJ1-5	13	NA	few	CASSISGGRPQHF	TGTGCCAGTAGTATTTCCGGGGGCCGGCCCCAGCATTTT
TRBV12-5	TRBJ2-1	17	TRBD2	NA	CASGLGGRSGAYNEQFF	TGTGCTAGTGGTTTGGGAGGTCGGAGCGGGGCTTACAATGAGCAGTTCTTC
TRBV7-2	TRBJ1-1	16	NA	NA	CASSIRGGGPNTEAFF	TGTGCCAGCAGCATCCGTGGGGGGGGCCCGAACACTGAAGCTTTCTTT
TRBV7-9	TRBJ2-1	13	TRBD1	NA	CASSQTGANEQFF	TGTGCCAGCAGCCAGACAGGGGCCAATGAGCAGTTCTTC
TRBV6-4	TRBJ1-1	13	NA	once	CASSVTRDAEAFF	TGTGCCAGCAGTGTTACTCGGGATGCTGAAGCTTTCTTT
TRBV7-2	TRBJ1-2	16	TRBD1	NA	CASSPPGTGGGGSYTF	TGTGCCAGCAGCCCTCCCGGGACAGGGGGTGGAGGAAGCTACACCTTC
TRBV19	TRBJ1-5	15	NA	NA	CASNPASGINQPQHF	TGTGCCAGTAATCCGGCATCTGGGATCAATCAGCCCCAGCATTTT
TRBV29-1	TRBJ1-2	15	NA	NA	CSVASRQPPGYGYTF	TGCAGCGTCGCCTCACGGCAGCCTCCTGGCTATGGCTACACCTTC
TRBV10-3	TRBJ1-6	12	NA	once	CASQGYNSPLHF	TGTGCCTCACAGGGTTATAATTCACCCCTCCACTTT
TRBV7-2	TRBJ1-2	13	NA	NA	CASSLLGVYGYTF	TGTGCCAGCAGCCTCCTAGGGGTCTATGGCTACACCTTC
TRBV5-1	TRBJ2-6	16	NA	NA	CASSLQAFSGANVLTF	TGCGCCAGCAGCTTGCAGGCGTTCTCTGGGGCCAACGTCCTGACTTTC
TRBV5-1	TRBJ2-1	18	NA	NA	CASSLSLGGTGLRNEQFF	TGCGCCAGCAGCTTGAGCTTGGGTGGGACTGGTCTTAGGAATGAGCAGTTCTTC
TRBV6-2/TRBV6-3	TRBJ1-5	15	TRBD1	NA	CASSHTGGGNQPQHF	TGTGCCAGCAGCCACACAGGGGGCGGAAATCAGCCCCAGCATTTT
TRBV2	TRBJ2-3	12	NA	once	CASSTRGDTQYF	TGTGCCAGCAGTACGAGGGGAGATACGCAGTATTTT
TRBV29-1	TRBJ2-1	12	NA	NA	CSVDLVGNEQFF	TGCAGCGTTGACTTAGTAGGCAATGAGCAGTTCTTC
TRBV10-3	TRBJ2-7	14	NA	medium-sized	CAISESDMEDEQYF	TGTGCCATCAGTGAGTCGGATATGGAAGACGAGCAGTACTTC